This entry lists 23 T cell receptor beta chains sequenced from one sample in a study of T cell responses to AZD1222 COVID-19 vaccine. TCRdb's table, derived via immunoSEQ multiplex PCR, lists solely in-frame clones and lacks some. The sample comprises about 200,000 clones, more than 80% of which are singletons, and 3.6% rests with the top ten. Material: peripheral blood, obtained 28 days after the second dose of the MenACWY control vaccine. Receptors were obtained from an adult who received the MenACWY meningococcal vaccine as a control.

The CDR3 loop reads CASSLSGGRNSEQYF. CDR3 DNA: TGCGCCAGCAGCTTGTCAGGGGGCAGGAACTCCGAGCAGTACTTC. This rearrangement joins TRBV5-1 to TRBJ2-7; 8 nucleotides line up with TRBD1. Losses at the gene ends were 1 base for V and 6 bases for J; bases not matched to a gene: 9. The germline V gene has CDR1 SGHRS and CDR2 YFSETQ. The CDR3 runs 15 residues.

This chain links TRBV18 with TRBJ1-5, with D possibly TRBD1 on 6 matching bases. The CDR3 is made up of 15 amino acids. Germline CDR1 is KGHSH and CDR2 is LQKENI. Trimming removed 5 bases at V and 5 bases at J, with 16 bases between. The CDR3 sequence: CASSARQELHQPQHF. The CDR3 region has the DNA TGTGCCAGCTCAGCCCGACAGGAGCTACATCAGCCCCAGCATTTT.

The chain recombines TRBV3-1 (or the pseudogene TRBV3-2) with TRBJ2-7; D ambiguous. CDR1 is LGHDT, CDR2 YNNKEL, per germline (reference sequence). V was cut by 2 bases and J by 4 bases, with 9 bases left in between. This CDR3 contains 13 residues. CDR3 residues: CASSQSRRYEQYF. CDR3 nucleotides: TGTGCCAGCAGCCAATCTCGTAGGTACGAGCAGTACTTC.

This clone has just one count. The V and J genes are TRBV7-2 and TRBJ2-7; TRBD2 matches 9 bases. Trimming took 3 bases from V and 0 from J; bases not matched to a gene: 6. CDR1 is SGHTA, CDR2 FQGNSA, per germline. This CDR3 is 16 amino acids long. CDR3 sequence: CASSFTAGGSSYEQYF. As DNA, the CDR3 is TGTGCCAGCAGCTTTACGGCGGGAGGGTCCTCCTACGAGCAGTACTTC.

The V and J genes are TRBV9 and TRBJ2-3; D is possibly TRBD2 (5 bases). The CDR3 loop spans 12 amino acids. Germline V gives CDR1 SGDLS, CDR2 YYNGEE. V was clipped by 5 bases and J by 6 bases, with 10 bases between them. CDR3 region: CASRGDGDTQYF. In DNA, the CDR3 is TGTGCCAGCAGGGGAGACGGGGATACGCAGTATTTT.

The chain has TRBV19 and TRBJ1-5; no clear D gene. CDR3 length: 15 amino acids. V was pared by 7 bases and J by 0 bases, with 13 bases between. Germline CDR1 reads LNHDA; CDR2 reads SQIVND (reference sequence). The CDR3 protein is CASTKGTYSNQPQHF. DNA for the CDR3: TGTGCCAGTACTAAGGGAACGTATAGCAATCAGCCCCAGCATTTT.

This chain links TRBV27 with TRBJ2-3; D gene unclear. The CDR3 consists of 14 residues. V was trimmed by 1 base and J by 1 base, leaving 6 bases between them. CDR1 is MNHEY, CDR2 SMNVEV, per germline (reference sequence). The CDR3 nucleotides are TGTGCCAGCAGTTTATATGAGGGCACAGATACGCAGTATTTT. Translation gives CASSLYEGTDTQYF.

The genes are TRBV6-2 or TRBV6-3 and TRBJ2-7; D is perhaps TRBD1 or TRBD2 (5 bases each). Trimming pared 2 bases from V and 6 bases from J, leaving 17 bases between. The germline gives CDR1 MNHEY, CDR2 SVGEGT. This CDR3 spans 15 amino acids. The CDR3 protein is CASSYLAGTRIEQYF. In nucleotides, the CDR3 is TGTGCCAGCAGTTACCTGGCAGGGACCAGGATCGAGCAGTACTTC.

The chain recombines TRBV6-5 with TRBJ1-5, with a tentative D call TRBD1 (5 bases). CDR3 length: 15 amino acids. V was cut by 7 bases and J by 7 bases, with 20 bases left in between. Germline values: CDR1 MNHEY, CDR2 SVGAGI. The CDR3 coding sequence is TGTGCCAGCACCCAGGGCGTGGGCGCAGGGCAGCCCCAGCATTTT. Translation gives CASTQGVGAGQPQHF.

V gene TRBV7-3 combines with J gene TRBJ2-1; 7 bases match TRBD2. CDR1 and CDR2 (germline): SGHTA, FQGTGA. J lost 2 bases, V lost 3 bases, and 4 bases had no gene match. The length of the CDR3 is 15 residues. DNA of the CDR3: TGTGCCAGCAGCTTGGCAGCGGGAACCTACAATGAGCAGTTCTTC. It specifies CASSLAAGTYNEQFF.

This clone was observed a single time. The DNA for the CDR3 is TGTGCCAGCTCTCCTCGCGCAGGGGGGATCAATCAGCCCCAGCATTTT. Its protein product is CASSPRAGGINQPQHF. This chain uses TRBV18 with TRBJ1-5; 7 nucleotides line up with TRBD1. V was pared by 6 bases and J by 3 bases, with 11 bases of the junction left unmatched. The CDR3 totals 16 residues. The germline V gene has CDR1 KGHSH and CDR2 LQKENI.

The chain carries TRBV6-2 or TRBV6-3 and TRBJ2-3; weak D call: TRBD2 (6 bases). Germline V gene sequence: CDR1 MNHEY, CDR2 SVGEGT. The CDR3 is made up of 15 amino acids. V was cut by 2 bases and J by 4 bases, with 13 bases left in between. The CDR3 region has the DNA TGTGCCAGCAGTTACGGGGGGTTTTTAGCAGATACGCAGTATTTT. Translating it yields CASSYGGFLADTQYF.

The rearrangement links TRBV10-2 to TRBJ2-1; D is uncertain. This CDR3 region has 13 residues. Germline lookup yields CDR1 WSHSY and CDR2 SAAADI. V gave up 7 bases and J gave up 0 bases, with 7 bases separating them. The CDR3 DNA reads TGCGCCAGCACGTCGTCCTCCTACAATGAGCAGTTCTTC. This codes for CASTSSSYNEQFF.

This clone was seen only once. The chain joins TRBV24-1 to TRBJ2-1; 10 positions agree with TRBD2. CDR3 size: 15 residues. The V segment lost 3 bases and the J segment 9 bases; nucleotides outside the gene matches: 7. Germline V gene data show CDR1 as KGHDR and CDR2 as SFDVKD. This CDR3 reads CATSDPRTSGLEQFF. In DNA, the CDR3 is TGTGCCACCAGTGATCCCCGGACTAGCGGCCTTGAGCAGTTCTTC.

V gene TRBV30 combines with J gene TRBJ1-2; D gene unclear. CDR3 length: 13 amino acids. V was cut by 0 bases and J by 2 bases, with 7 bases left in between. Germline CDR1 is GTSNPN and CDR2 is SVGIG (reference sequence). CDR3 amino acids: CAWSVSENYGYTF. The CDR3 nucleotides are TGTGCCTGGAGTGTTTCGGAAAACTATGGCTACACCTTC.

V is TRBV6-5 and J is TRBJ2-7; D unresolved. Germline V lookup: CDR1 MNHEY, CDR2 SVGAGI. Trimming removed 6 bases from V and 0 bases from J, with 9 bases in between. This CDR3 contains 13 residues. The DNA of the CDR3 is TGTGCCAGCAGAGGGTTGAGCTCCTACGAGCAGTACTTC. This encodes CASRGLSSYEQYF.

V is TRBV28 and J is TRBJ2-1; 9 bases match TRBD2. In germline, CDR1 is MDHEN, CDR2 SYDVKM. V gave up 5 bases and J gave up 9 bases; unmatched junction bases: 11. This CDR3 is 15 amino acids long. CDR3 protein: CASSPSGREGGEQFF. For the CDR3, the DNA is TGTGCCAGCAGTCCTTCGGGGCGGGAGGGCGGTGAGCAGTTCTTC. The whole variable domain, remainder taken from reference TRBV28 and TRBJ2-1, is DVKVTQSSRYLVKRTGEKVFLECVQDMDHENMFWYRQDPGLGLRLIYFSYDVKMKEKGDIPEGYSVSREKKERFSLILESASTNQTSMYLCASSPSGREGGEQFFGPGTRLTVL.

The chain joins TRBV7-9 to TRBJ1-1; possibly TRBD1 for D (5 bases). Trimming shortened V by 4 bases and J by 5 bases, and 14 bases separated the two germline ends. CDR1 and CDR2 (germline): SEHNR, FQNEAQ (reference sequence). CDR3 length equals 14 residues. CDR3 in DNA: TGTGCCAGCAGCTCCGGCGCAGGGTGGACTGAAGCTTTCTTT. Amino acids: CASSSGAGWTEAFF.

This clone was seen a few times. The CDR3, as DNA: TGTGCCATCAGTGAGTCCGGGGGTTTCGGAGCTTTCTTT. Translation: CAISESGGFGAFF. V usage is TRBV10-3 and J usage is TRBJ1-1; a weak D match, TRBD1 (5 bases). Trimming removed 0 bases from V and 10 bases from J, with 12 bases in between. Germline CDR1 ENHRY, CDR2 SYGVKD. The CDR3 has 13 residues.

The chain couples TRBV9 to TRBJ2-7; TRBD1 or TRBD2 may be the D gene (5 bases each). V was trimmed by 3 bases and J by 3 bases, leaving 16 bases between them. This CDR3 comprises 15 residues. Per germline, CDR1 SGDLS and CDR2 YYNGEE. Written as DNA, the CDR3 is TGTGCCAGCAGCGAGAGCCCCGGGGCCGACTACGAGCAGTACTTC. It is translated as CASSESPGADYEQYF.

The chain combines TRBV9 with TRBJ1-1, with TRBD1 identical over 8 bases. Trimming removed 2 bases from V and 4 bases from J; junction bases left unmatched: 10. CDR1 SGDLS and CDR2 YYNGEE come from the germline V gene. The CDR3 covers 16 residues. The CDR3 loop reads CASSVSQGAGITEAFF. The CDR3 coding sequence is TGTGCCAGCAGCGTCTCCCAGGGGGCCGGAATCACTGAAGCTTTCTTT.

The V gene is TRBV9, the J gene TRBJ1-3, with 7 nucleotides matching TRBD1. Germline CDR1 SGDLS, CDR2 YYNGEE. CDR3 length equals 17 residues. The ends lost 4 bases at V and 2 bases at J; junction bases unmatched: 12. This chain's CDR3 is CASSIMGQPLAGNTIYF. In nucleotides, the CDR3 is TGTGCCAGCAGCATAATGGGACAGCCCTTGGCTGGAAACACCATATATTTT.

J is TRBJ1-6 and V is TRBV2, with TRBD1 identical over 8 bases. The germline CDR1 and CDR2 sequences are SNHLY and FYNNEI. The length of the CDR3 is 15 residues. Trimming cost V 4 bases and J 9 bases; bases outside gene matches: 8. CDR3 sequence: CASSGRQGAGSPLHF. The CDR3 bases are TGTGCCAGCAGTGGTCGCCAGGGGGCAGGTTCACCCCTCCACTTT.